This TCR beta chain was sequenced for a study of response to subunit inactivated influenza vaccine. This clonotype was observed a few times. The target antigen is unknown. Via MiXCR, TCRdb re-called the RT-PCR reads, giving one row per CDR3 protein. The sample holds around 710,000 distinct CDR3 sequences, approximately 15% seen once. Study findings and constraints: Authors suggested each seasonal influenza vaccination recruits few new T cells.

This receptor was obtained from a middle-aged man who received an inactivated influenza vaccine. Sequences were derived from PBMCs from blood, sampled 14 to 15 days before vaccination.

The CDR3 here is CASVRESSKNIQYF. The CDR3 DNA reads as TGTGCCAGCGTGCGGGAGAGCTCCAAAAACATTCAGTACTTC. The V gene is TRBV6-2 or TRBV6-3, the J gene TRBJ2-4; the match to TRBD2 covers 7 bases. Germline V lookup: CDR1 MNHEY, CDR2 SVGEGT. CDR3 length: 14 amino acids. Trimming removed 8 bases from V and 2 bases from J; junction bases left unmatched: 6.